This T cell receptor beta chain was observed in a study of blood T cell repertoires in COVID-19. Study context: The samples span acute and convalescent COVID-19 from the United States, Italy and Spain. PBMCs, B-cell-depleted T cells, or T cells were the source of the cDNA or gDNA that made up the material.

In the authors' methods: Estimates of nucleated cell counts were drawn from the amplification of reference gene primers. Clones were sequenced by immunoSEQ multiplex PCR, and TCRdb holds only the in-frame ones, with some missing. The DNA gave D and trimming, while V, J and clone size come from that table. This table holds under 35,000 clones, roughly four fifths found once. Trimming removed 6 bases at V and 3 bases at J, with 8 bases between. Germline CDR1 reads LGHNT; CDR2 reads FRNRAP. The CDR3 has 12 residues. This receptor was obtained from a man in his 70s with active COVID-19. V and J are TRBV12-5 and TRBJ1-2, with a weak D call TRBD1 (5 bases). Sequenced: peripheral blood. CDR3 amino acids: CASGTGDYGYTF. The CDR3 DNA sequence: TGTGCTAGTGGAACAGGTGACTATGGCTACACCTTC.